These 24 T cell receptor beta chains were sequenced from one sample in a study of blood T cell repertoires in COVID-19. Only in-frame clones appear in the TCRdb table, and some are missing; sequencing was by immunoSEQ multiplex PCR. Of roughly 100,000 clones in the sample, around nine tenths were seen once. Sample: peripheral blood. These receptors were collected from a woman aged 70-85 years with acute or convalescent COVID-19.

This chain joins TRBV10-3 and TRBJ2-7; 10 bases map to TRBD1. V gave up 3 bases and J gave up 3 bases; unmatched junction bases: 5. CDR3 length: 15 amino acids. Germline assignment: CDR1 ENHRY and CDR2 SYGVKD. CDR3 protein: CAISDPGQGFYEQYF. The CDR3 DNA follows: TGTGCCATCAGTGACCCGGGACAGGGGTTCTACGAGCAGTACTTC.

The rearrangement uses TRBV28 and TRBJ2-1, with 14 nucleotides matching TRBD2. With V trimmed by 6 bases and J by 6 bases, 7 bases remained unmatched. Germline V CDR1 and CDR2: MDHEN, SYDVKM. The CDR3 loop spans 16 amino acids. As DNA, the CDR3 is TGTGCCAGCAGGAACCCGGGACTAGCGGGAGTCAATGAGCAGTTCTTC. Translating it yields CASRNPGLAGVNEQFF.

This rearrangement joins TRBV9 to TRBJ1-3; no clear D. The V end was cut by 0 bases, the J end by 1 base, with 8 bases between. Germline assignment: CDR1 SGDLS and CDR2 YYNGEE. The CDR3 has 15 residues. Here the CDR3 reads CASSVGGGSGNTIYF. As DNA, the CDR3 is TGTGCCAGCAGCGTAGGTGGAGGGTCTGGAAACACCATATATTTT.

J is TRBJ2-7 and V is TRBV5-4; tentatively, D is TRBD2 (6 bases). The CDR3 runs 16 residues. CDR1 is SGHNT, CDR2 YYREEE, per germline (reference sequence). The ends were cut back, 1 base at V and 1 base at J, with 15 bases in the middle. The CDR3 coding sequence is TGTGCCAGCAGCTTGTATATAGGGGAGGCGTCCTACGAGCAGTACTTC. It yields the protein CASSLYIGEASYEQYF.

The gene calls are TRBV2 and TRBJ2-1; possible D gene TRBD2, 6 bases. The CDR3 length is 16 residues. V was clipped by 3 bases and J by 0 bases, with 12 bases between them. CDR1 SNHLY and CDR2 FYNNEI come from the germline V gene. The CDR3 loop reads CASSEEGLSSYNEQFF. The CDR3 coding sequence is TGTGCCAGCAGTGAGGAGGGGCTGAGCTCCTACAATGAGCAGTTCTTC.

The V and J genes are TRBV7-3 and TRBJ1-2, with 8 bases that match TRBD1. The germline CDR1 and CDR2 sequences are SGHTA and FQGTGA. The CDR3 spans 14 residues. Germline trimming cut 5 bases from V and 7 bases from J; bases unmatched to any gene: 9. The CDR3 loop is CASSPDRESLGYTF. The CDR3 DNA sequence: TGTGCCAGCAGCCCGGACAGGGAGAGCCTTGGCTACACCTTC.

The chain employs TRBV6-5 and TRBJ2-2; possible D gene TRBD1, 5 bases. Germline-derived CDR1 and CDR2 are MNHEY and SVGAGI. The V end was cut by 6 bases, the J end by 2 bases, with 10 bases between. CDR3 size: 14 residues. The CDR3 nucleotides read TGTGCCAGCAGGGTCCAGGGAAACACCGGGGAGCTGTTTTTT. It codes for CASRVQGNTGELFF.

The V and J genes are TRBV7-9 and TRBJ2-1, with a weak D call TRBD1 (6 bases). Trimming took off 1 base at V and 8 bases at J, with 9 bases between the two ends. The CDR3 runs to 13 residues. Germline CDR1 SEHNR, CDR2 FQNEAQ (reference sequence). CDR3 amino acids: CASSLGQVYEQFF. CDR3 coding DNA: TGTGCCAGCAGCTTAGGACAGGTCTATGAGCAGTTCTTC.

The V gene is TRBV13, the J gene TRBJ1-2, with unresolved D. Germline-derived CDR1 and CDR2 are PRHDT and FYEKMQ (reference sequence). The V end lost 3 bases, the J end lost 8 bases, and 16 bases lay between the germline ends. CDR3 length: 14 amino acids. The CDR3 bases are TGTGCCAGCAGCTTGACCTCAGTGACAAACGGCTACACCTTC. It yields the protein CASSLTSVTNGYTF.

V usage is TRBV7-9 and J usage is TRBJ2-7; D might be TRBD2 (5 bases). This CDR3 comprises 12 residues. Trimming removed 2 bases from V and 5 bases from J, with 7 bases in between. Germline V gene sequence: CDR1 SEHNR, CDR2 FQNEAQ (reference sequence). DNA of the CDR3: TGTGCCAGCAGCTTATCCGGGAACGAGCAGTACTTC. Its translation is CASSLSGNEQYF.

The chain has TRBV29-1 and TRBJ2-7; TRBD1 agrees at 9 bases. The germline V gene has CDR1 SQVTM and CDR2 ANQGSEA. The CDR3 has 13 amino acids. V trimming: 7 bases; J trimming: 1 base; junction bases outside the gene matches: 5. This chain's CDR3 is CSGKGQGSYEQYF. For the CDR3, the DNA is TGCAGCGGGAAGGGACAGGGATCCTACGAGCAGTACTTC.

The genes are TRBV13 and TRBJ1-2; D unresolved. Trimming removed 5 bases at V and 5 bases at J, with 15 bases between. CDR1 and CDR2 (germline): PRHDT, FYEKMQ (reference sequence). There are 14 residues in the CDR3. The CDR3: CASSQRVAGYGYTF. CDR3 nucleotide sequence: TGTGCCAGCAGCCAACGGGTGGCGGGATATGGCTACACCTTC.

This chain connects TRBV19 to TRBJ2-7; TRBD1 might be the D (6 bases). The CDR3 totals 14 residues. V was pared by 5 bases and J by 0 bases, with 11 bases between. The germline V gene has CDR1 LNHDA and CDR2 SQIVND (reference sequence). The CDR3 is CASSPYRDSYEQYF. The CDR3 region has the DNA TGTGCCAGTAGTCCCTACAGGGACTCCTACGAGCAGTACTTC. The full variable domain, completed using reference TRBV19 and TRBJ2-7, is DGGITQSPKYLFRKEGQNVTLSCEQNLNHDAMYWYRQDPGQGLRLIYYSQIVNDFQKGDIAEGYSVSREKKESFPLTVTSAQKNPTAFYLCASSPYRDSYEQYFGPGTRLTVT.

The chain is built from TRBV7-2 and TRBJ2-2; D unclear. CDR3 length: 12 residues. The V end lost 3 bases, the J end lost 6 bases, and 5 bases lay between the germline ends. Germline-derived CDR1 and CDR2 are SGHTA and FQGNSA. CDR3 protein: CASSFTAGELFF. DNA of the CDR3: TGTGCCAGCAGCTTTACAGCCGGGGAGCTGTTTTTT.

The chain uses TRBV27 and TRBJ2-7; 9 positions match TRBD1. CDR3 size: 15 residues. Losses at the gene ends were 2 bases for V and 2 bases for J; bases not matched to a gene: 4. Germline V CDR1 and CDR2: MNHEY, SMNVEV (reference sequence). Here the CDR3 DNA reads TGTGCCAGCAGTTTAGTTTACAGGGGGCCCTACGAGCAGTACTTC. It encodes CASSLVYRGPYEQYF.

This chain links TRBV5-1 with TRBJ2-7, with D possibly matching TRBD1 (6 bases). This CDR3 is built from 15 residues. Trimming shortened V by 3 bases and J by 0 bases, and 13 bases separated the two germline ends. Germline CDR1 reads SGHRS; CDR2 reads YFSETQ. The CDR3 sequence: CASSYWTAHSYEQYF. CDR3 sequence (DNA): TGCGCCAGCAGCTACTGGACAGCCCACTCCTACGAGCAGTACTTC.

The chain employs TRBV6-2 or TRBV6-3 and TRBJ2-1; 7 bases fit TRBD2. CDR1 is MNHEY, CDR2 SVGEGT, per germline. The CDR3 sequence is 14 residues long. V lost 4 bases, J lost 6 bases, and 6 bases stayed unmatched. The CDR3: CASSSGGRGNEQFF. CDR3 nucleotides: TGTGCCAGCAGTTCGGGCGGGAGAGGCAATGAGCAGTTCTTC.

In its sample, this clone was seen once. This rearrangement joins TRBV29-1 to TRBJ1-1; weak D call: TRBD1 (5 bases). This CDR3 spans 13 amino acids. Germline lookup yields CDR1 SQVTM and CDR2 ANQGSEA. The V end was cut by 1 base, the J end by 3 bases, with 9 bases between. The DNA of the CDR3 is TGCAGCGTTGAAGTAGGCAGGGACACTGAAGCTTTCTTT. The encoded protein is CSVEVGRDTEAFF.

The V gene is TRBV7-9, the J gene TRBJ1-1, with 8 bases aligning to TRBD1. CDR3 length: 15 residues. V shed 5 bases and J 4 bases; nucleotides not matched to a gene: 9. Germline lookup yields CDR1 SEHNR and CDR2 FQNEAQ (reference sequence). The CDR3 protein is CASSGLDRVGTEAFF. The CDR3 nucleotides read TGTGCCAGCAGCGGACTGGACAGGGTCGGCACTGAAGCTTTCTTT.

The V gene is TRBV6-1, the J gene TRBJ1-1, with D perhaps matching TRBD1 (6 bases). CDR1 and CDR2 (germline): MNHNS, SASEGT. Trimming pared 2 bases from V and 4 bases from J, leaving 11 bases between. This CDR3 region has 14 residues. CDR3 sequence: CASSELAGATEAFF. In DNA, the CDR3 is TGTGCCAGCAGTGAACTAGCAGGGGCCACTGAAGCTTTCTTT.

The chain couples TRBV9 to TRBJ2-1; the D gene is possibly TRBD1 (5 bases). This CDR3 comprises 15 residues. Trimming removed 3 bases at V and 0 bases at J, with 10 bases between. Germline assignment: CDR1 SGDLS and CDR2 YYNGEE. The CDR3 here is CASSGQTSSYNEQFF. The CDR3 coding sequence is TGTGCCAGCAGCGGACAGACAAGCTCCTACAATGAGCAGTTCTTC.

This clone appeared a single time. The V gene is TRBV7-8, the J gene TRBJ2-5; 8 nucleotides line up with TRBD2. Germline trimming cut 5 bases from V and 5 bases from J; bases unmatched to any gene: 10. Per germline, CDR1 SGHVS and CDR2 FQNEAQ. The CDR3 is 15 residues long. CDR3: CASSRSGSGVETQYF. The DNA of the CDR3 is TGTGCCAGCAGCAGAAGCGGGAGCGGGGTTGAGACCCAGTACTTC. The variable domain in full, completed from reference TRBV7-8 and TRBJ2-5, reads GAGVSQSPRYKVAKRGQDVALRCDPISGHVSLFWYQQALGQGPEFLTYFQNEAQLDKSGLPSDRFFAERPEGSVSTLKIQRTQQEDSAVYLCASSRSGSGVETQYFGPGTRLLVL.

The rearrangement uses TRBV5-1 and TRBJ2-5; 13 bases line up with TRBD2. The V segment lost 0 bases and the J segment 5 bases; nucleotides outside the gene matches: 10. Germline CDR1 SGHRS, CDR2 YFSETQ. This CDR3 spans 18 amino acids. The CDR3 region is CASSLGLAGGSVGETQYF. CDR3 bases: TGCGCCAGCAGCTTGGGACTAGCGGGAGGTTCCGTCGGGGAGACCCAGTACTTC.

This chain links TRBV18 with TRBJ2-3; D is unresolved. V was clipped by 4 bases and J by 0 bases, with 8 bases between them. The CDR3 length is 14 residues. Per germline, CDR1 KGHSH and CDR2 LQKENI. The CDR3 spells CASSLETSTDTQYF. In DNA, the CDR3 is TGTGCCAGCTCACTTGAGACTAGCACAGATACGCAGTATTTT. The full variable domain, in which reference TRBV18 and TRBJ2-3 provide the parts outside the CDR3, is NAGVMQNPRHLVRRRGQEARLRCSPMKGHSHVYWYRQLPEEGLKFMVYLQKENIIDESGMPKERFSAEFPKEGPSILRIQQVVRGDSAAYFCASSLETSTDTQYFGPGTRLTVL.